This T cell receptor beta chain emerged from a study of blood T cell repertoires in COVID-19. Whole-study context: COVID-19 samples, acute and convalescent, were from the United States, Italy and Spain. From T cells, B-cell-depleted T cells, or PBMCs came the material, which was cDNA or gDNA.

Patients of the Seattle cohort, enrolled during active infection, were followed longitudinally. Using immunoSEQ multiplex PCR, the repertoire was profiled, and TCRdb retains in-frame clones only, with some absent. The repertoire holds about 350,000 clones, with over 85% as singletons. The CDR3 has 16 residues. The ends were cut back, 0 bases at V and 0 bases at J, with 12 bases in the middle. Germline values: CDR1 SGHNT, CDR2 YYREEE (reference sequence). This clonotype originated in a woman aged 60-75 years with COVID-19, enrolled during active disease. The rearrangement uses TRBV5-4 and TRBJ1-2, with D uncertain. The sample taken for sequencing was peripheral blood. The CDR3 is CASSLGPSGANYGYTF. CDR3 nucleotide sequence: TGTGCCAGCAGCTTGGGACCCTCCGGGGCTAACTATGGCTACACCTTC.